A selection of T cell receptor beta chains follows, all from one sample in a study of shared clonotypes between healthy human individuals. TCRdb keeps only in-frame clones here, not all; method: immunoSEQ multiplex PCR. In the table there are 400,000 or so clones, 90% to 97% of which are singletons. The material sequenced was memory CD8+ T cells sorted from blood. All receptors come from a man aged 30-40 years in good health. The CDR3 runs from the conserved cysteine through the conserved F or W. D genes are given only for firm matches. Size is stated for part of the rows, as once, few or many counts, or as a class when the clone is expanded.

TRBV11-1	-	-	TRBJ2-1	13	TGTGCCAGCAGCTTTTTTAGCGTAGGTGAGCAGTTCTTC	CASSFFSVGEQFF
TRBV30	-	-	TRBJ2-1	13	TGTGCCTGGAGCCACCAAGTGGAAGATGAGCAGTTCTTC	CAWSHQVEDEQFF
TRBV6-1	-	-	TRBJ2-3	13	TGTGCCAGCAGTGAAGCCGTTGCAGATACGCAGTATTTT	CASSEAVADTQYF
TRBV28	-	-	TRBJ1-1	15	TGTGCCAGCAGTTTGGGGCCAGGACTGAACACTGAAGCTTTCTTT	CASSLGPGLNTEAFF
TRBV10-3	-	-	TRBJ1-1	14	TGTGCCATCAGTCCGATCGAGATGAACACTGAAGCTTTCTTT	CAISPIEMNTEAFF
TRBV5-4	-	-	TRBJ2-7	18	TGTGCCAGCAGCTTTTCCCCCGGGCCTAAAGTCTTACTCTACGAGCAGTACTTC	CASSFSPGPKVLLYEQYF
TRBV25-1	-	TRBD1	TRBJ2-1	13	TGTGCCAGCAGTGGACAGGGTGGAAGCGAGCAGTTCTTC	CASSGQGGSEQFF
TRBV5-5	-	TRBD2	TRBJ2-6	17	TGTGCCAGCAGCTTGACTAGCGGGAGCTCCGGGGCCAACGTCCTGACTTTC	CASSLTSGSSGANVLTF
TRBV25-1	-	TRBD2	TRBJ2-7	18	TGTGCCAGCAGCCCGGACAGGGGGACTAGCGGGAGGGGTGACGAGCAGTACTTC	CASSPDRGTSGRGDEQYF
TRBV7-2	-	TRBD1	TRBJ2-5	16	TGTGCCAGCAGCTCCCAGGGACAGGGGGGCCAAGAGACCCAGTACTTC	CASSSQGQGGQETQYF
TRBV6-5	-	-	TRBJ2-3	13	TGTGCCAGCAGTTATTTGGGGGAAGATACGCAGTATTTT	CASSYLGEDTQYF
TRBV13	-	-	TRBJ1-3	14	TGTGCCAGCAGCTCCAGAACCCCCGGAAACACCATATATTTT	CASSSRTPGNTIYF
TRBV21-1	-	-	TRBJ2-1	17	TGTGCCAGCAGCAATACCAATCCAGCGGTCACCTACAATGAGCAGTTCTTC	CASSNTNPAVTYNEQFF
TRBV5-1	-	TRBD1	TRBJ1-1	14	TGCGCCAGCAGCATTGCGGACAGGGGCACTGAAGCTTTCTTT	CASSIADRGTEAFF
TRBV11-1	-	-	TRBJ2-1	14	TGTGCCAGCAGCCCGCAAGGGCCTGGAAATGAGCAGTTCTTC	CASSPQGPGNEQFF
TRBV28	-	TRBD2	TRBJ2-3	17	TGTGCCAGCAGTTTAACTCGGACTAGAGCGAGCACAGATACGCAGTATTTT	CASSLTRTRASTDTQYF
TRBV28	-	-	TRBJ2-7	13	TGTGCCAGCAGGGGGACTCATACCTACGAGCAGTACTTC	CASRGTHTYEQYF
TRBV10-3	-	-	TRBJ1-3	13	TGTGCCAGTGGTCGGGGAAAGAGAAACACCATATATTTT	CASGRGKRNTIYF
TRBV27	-	-	TRBJ2-2	13	TGTGCCAGCAGTCCAACGAACACCGGGGAGCTGTTTTTT	CASSPTNTGELFF
TRBV27	-	-	TRBJ1-5	13	TGTGCCAGCAGTTTATGGGGGAATCAGCCCCAGCATTTT	CASSLWGNQPQHF
TRBV27	-	TRBD1	TRBJ2-7	13	TGTGCCAGCAGTATCGGACAGGGCTACGAGCAGTACTTC	CASSIGQGYEQYF
TRBV4-2	-	-	TRBJ2-5	13	TGTGCCAGCAGCCAAGATTTTTGGGAGACCCAGTACTTC	CASSQDFWETQYF
TRBV2	once	-	TRBJ2-7	12	TGTGCCAGCAGCTACGGACCCGACATTAAGTACTTC	CASSYGPDIKYF
TRBV10-3	-	-	TRBJ2-2	14	TGTGCCATCAGTGAGGGCGGATCCACCGGGGAGCTGTTTTTT	CAISEGGSTGELFF
TRBV2	-	TRBD2	TRBJ2-1	14	TGTGCCAGCAGAGCGGGAGGGCCTAGGAATGAGCAGTTCTTC	CASRAGGPRNEQFF
TRBV4-2	-	TRBD1	TRBJ2-7	16	TGTGCCAGCAGCCATACAGGGGTTTTGTCCGGCGACGAGCAGTACTTC	CASSHTGVLSGDEQYF
TRBV28	-	TRBD1	TRBJ2-2	13	TGTGCCAGCAGTTTACAGGGGGCCGGGGAGCTGTTTTTT	CASSLQGAGELFF
TRBV19	once	-	TRBJ1-2	15	TGTGCCAGTAGTATATTTTCGCCCTCAGGGACGAGCTACACCTTC	CASSIFSPSGTSYTF
TRBV9	once	-	TRBJ1-2	13	TGTGCCAGCAGCGTAGCAGGGGACTATGGCTACACCTTC	CASSVAGDYGYTF
TRBV7-9	-	-	TRBJ2-7	15	TGTGCCAGCAGCCCCATACCGGGACCGTCATACGAGCAGTACTTC	CASSPIPGPSYEQYF
TRBV6-1	-	-	TRBJ2-7	13	TGTGCCAGCAGTGAGGTGACCATTTACGAGCAGTACTTC	CASSEVTIYEQYF
TRBV5-1	-	TRBD1	TRBJ2-3	15	TGCGCCAGCAGCTTGGTTGGGACAGGGGTAGATACGCAGTATTTT	CASSLVGTGVDTQYF
TRBV28	once	-	TRBJ2-1	13	TGTGCCAGCAGTACAACAGCTAACAATGAGCAGTTCTTC	CASSTTANNEQFF
TRBV5-1	-	-	TRBJ2-7	13	TGCGCCAGCAGCTTAGGGGGTTTTTACGAGCAGTACTTC	CASSLGGFYEQYF
TRBV13	-	-	TRBJ2-7	14	TGTGCCAGCAGGGGACGTGGGCTCTCCTACGAGCAGTACTTC	CASRGRGLSYEQYF
TRBV30	-	TRBD2	TRBJ2-5	13	TGTGCCTGGAGTCTGGTGGGGGGGGAGACCCAGTACTTC	CAWSLVGGETQYF
TRBV10-2	-	-	TRBJ2-3	17	TGCGCCAGCAGTGAGGCCAAACTAGCCAGAGCCACAGATACGCAGTATTTT	CASSEAKLARATDTQYF
TRBV19	-	-	TRBJ2-1	14	TGTGCCAGTAGCATCCTAGGGACCTACAATGAGCAGTTCTTC	CASSILGTYNEQFF
TRBV30	-	TRBD1	TRBJ2-7	13	TGTGCCTGGAGACGGACAGGGAACCACGAGCAGTACTTC	CAWRRTGNHEQYF
TRBV28	few	-	TRBJ1-5	14	TGTGCCAGCAGCCGGGGAGGGGTCAATCAGCCCCAGCATTTT	CASSRGGVNQPQHF
TRBV19	-	TRBD1	TRBJ1-5	16	TGTGCCAGTATCGAGGGACAGGTTTATAGCAATCAGCCCCAGCATTTT	CASIEGQVYSNQPQHF
TRBV5-1	-	-	TRBJ2-2	15	TGCGCCAGCAGCTTGGGGATCGGGTTCACCGGGGAGCTGTTTTTT	CASSLGIGFTGELFF
TRBV28	-	TRBD1	TRBJ2-7	14	TGTGCCAGCAGTCCCCGACAGGGGGTTGGAAAGCAGTACTTC	CASSPRQGVGKQYF
TRBV10-1	-	-	TRBJ2-6	15	TGCGCCAGCAGTGATTGGCCAGCTGGGGCCAACGTCCTGACTTTC	CASSDWPAGANVLTF
TRBV11-3	-	-	TRBJ2-3	15	TGTGCCAGCAGCTTCCAGGGTACCGCCACAGATACGCAGTATTTT	CASSFQGTATDTQYF
TRBV7-9	-	-	TRBJ2-2	12	TGTGCCAGCAGCTTAGAAACCGGGGAGCTGTTTTTT	CASSLETGELFF
TRBV4-1	-	-	TRBJ2-7	15	TGCGCCAGCAGCCAAGATGCGGCTAGACCGTACGAGCAGTACTTC	CASSQDAARPYEQYF
TRBV28	-	-	TRBJ2-2	16	TGTGCCAGCAGTTTACTGGGTAGACAGAGCACCGGGGAGCTGTTTTTT	CASSLLGRQSTGELFF
TRBV28	-	-	TRBJ2-7	13	TGTGCCAGCAGTGAAATATACCGACAGGAGCAGTACTTC	CASSEIYRQEQYF
TRBV4-2	-	-	TRBJ1-3	14	TGTGCCAGCAGTAGGACAGTCTCTGGAAACACCATATATTTT	CASSRTVSGNTIYF